This T cell receptor (beta chain) was identified during a study of OX40 agonist ivuxolimab in advanced cancers. Study-wide results and caveats: Clones of CD4+ and CD8+ blood T cells grew by week 6 at doses of 0.1 to 3.0 mg/kg.

As for this clone: Its matching antigen is unknown.

J was trimmed by 1 base and V by 4 bases; bases with no gene match: 3. The CDR3 runs 14 residues. Germline V gene data show CDR1 as MDHEN and CDR2 as SYDVKM. Sequencing was performed with immunoSEQ multiplex PCR; in TCRdb, only in-frame clones are kept and a portion is missing. Here the sample spans about 19,000 clones, less than 75% being singletons. The J gene is TRBJ1-1, the V gene TRBV28, with TRBD1 matching over 7 bases. The material was CD4+ or CD8+ T cells sorted from blood, obtained in a trial of the OX40 agonist ivuxolimab. The sequence came from an adult with an advanced solid tumor such as melanoma, head and neck, liver or kidney cancer. The CDR3 here is CASSYGDRNTEAFF. CDR3 coding DNA: TGTGCCAGCAGTTATGGGGACAGGAACACTGAAGCTTTCTTT. Variable domain in full (rest from reference TRBV28 and TRBJ1-1): DVKVTQSSRYLVKRTGEKVFLECVQDMDHENMFWYRQDPGLGLRLIYFSYDVKMKEKGDIPEGYSVSREKKERFSLILESASTNQTSMYLCASSYGDRNTEAFFGQGTRLTVV.